Below, 13 T cell receptor beta chains from the same sample are listed, as sequenced in a study of blood T cell repertoires in COVID-19. Only in-frame clones appear in the TCRdb table, and some are missing; sequencing was by immunoSEQ multiplex PCR. Of about 480,000 clones in the sample, roughly 90% were seen once. Sequencing input: PBMCs or T cells enriched from blood (not recorded which). The receptors shown here come from a middle-aged woman who had recovered from COVID-19.

The CDR3 nucleotides are TGTGCCAGCAGCCCCCTCCAGCGGGAGGGGAAATACGAGCAGTACTTC. It codes for CASSPLQREGKYEQYF. The chain is built from TRBV11-2 and TRBJ2-7, with TRBD2 identical over 10 bases. Looked up from germline, CDR1 is SGHAT and CDR2 is FQNNGV. The V gene end was trimmed by 5 bases and the J gene end by 4 bases; junction bases not matched to a gene: 11. CDR3 length: 16 residues.

CDR3 nucleotides: TGTGCCAGTAGGCAGGGGGCTCAGTCACCCCTCCACTTT. This codes for CASRQGAQSPLHF. V gene TRBV19 combines with J gene TRBJ1-6; TRBD1 matches 8 bases. This CDR3 is 13 amino acids long. Germline CDR1 LNHDA, CDR2 SQIVND (reference sequence). Trimming took 6 bases from V and 10 from J; bases not matched to a gene: 5. Using reference TRBV19 and TRBJ1-6 for the parts outside the CDR3, the full variable domain is DGGITQSPKYLFRKEGQNVTLSCEQNLNHDAMYWYRQDPGQGLRLIYYSQIVNDFQKGDIAEGYSVSREKKESFPLTVTSAQKNPTAFYLCASRQGAQSPLHFGNGTRLTVT.

This chain links TRBV6-5 with TRBJ1-2, with D possibly matching TRBD1 (5 bases). The V and J ends lost 4 bases and 2 bases respectively, with 8 bases between them. In germline, CDR1 is MNHEY, CDR2 SVGAGI. The CDR3 runs 13 residues. In nucleotides, the CDR3 is TGTGCCAGCAGTTGGACAAGCAACTATGGCTACACCTTC. Translating gives CASSWTSNYGYTF.

CDR3 coding DNA: TGTGCCAGCAGCCGGCTACTAGCGGACGAGCAGTACTTC. Its protein product is CASSRLLADEQYF. The chain carries TRBV11-3 and TRBJ2-7, with 8 bases matching TRBD2. The ends lost 5 bases at V and 5 bases at J; junction bases unmatched: 5. CDR3 length equals 13 residues. Germline V CDR1 and CDR2: SGHNT, YENEEA.

The chain carries TRBV11-2 and TRBJ2-2; the D gene is possibly TRBD2 (5 bases). Germline CDR1 is SGHAT and CDR2 is FQNNGV. The V and J ends lost 0 bases and 2 bases respectively, with 7 bases between them. This CDR3 contains 15 residues. DNA of the CDR3: TGTGCCAGCAGCTTAGACGACTATAACACCGGGGAGCTGTTTTTT. Its translation: CASSLDDYNTGELFF.

This chain uses TRBV7-2 with TRBJ1-1; TRBD1 aligns across 7 bases. The CDR3 runs 14 residues. The germline V gene has CDR1 SGHTA and CDR2 FQGNSA. V gave up 5 bases and J gave up 5 bases; unmatched junction bases: 8. Here the CDR3 reads CASSSGQAKTEAFF. Here the CDR3 DNA reads TGTGCCAGCAGCAGCGGACAGGCCAAAACTGAAGCTTTCTTT.

In DNA, the CDR3 is TGTGCCAGCAGCTCCATGGGCGTCCACTATGGCTACACCTTC. Translating gives CASSSMGVHYGYTF. V gene TRBV7-2 combines with J gene TRBJ1-2; D remains unclear. V lost 4 bases and J lost 3, with 12 bases in between. Germline assignment: CDR1 SGHTA and CDR2 FQGNSA. The length of the CDR3 is 14 residues.

The chain is built from TRBV29-1 and TRBJ2-1; 11 bases are a match to TRBD1. Unmatched junction bases numbered 9, after V lost 8 bases and J lost 6 bases. The CDR3 runs to 14 residues. Germline lookup yields CDR1 SQVTM and CDR2 ANQGSEA. The CDR3 loop reads CSLEAGTGGNEQFF. Here the CDR3 DNA reads TGCAGCCTAGAGGCGGGGACAGGGGGCAATGAGCAGTTCTTC.

This rearrangement joins TRBV30 to TRBJ2-3, with a possible D match to TRBD2 (5 bases). This CDR3 is 14 amino acids long. Between the trimmed V and J ends, which lost 0 bases and 6 bases, there was a span of 13 bases. The V gene's germline CDR1 is GTSNPN and CDR2 SVGIG (reference sequence). CDR3 DNA: TGTGCCTGGAGTGTACCCGGATCGGGGGATACGCAGTATTTT. The encoded protein is CAWSVPGSGDTQYF.

The chain recombines TRBV27 with TRBJ2-7; possibly TRBD2 for D (6 bases). The V gene lost 6 bases and the J gene lost 3 bases, with 18 bases spanning the gap. The CDR3 is 15 amino acids. From germline, CDR1 is MNHEY and CDR2 SMNVEV (reference sequence). CDR3 region: CASRGGPAFIYEQYF. Written as DNA, the CDR3 is TGTGCCAGCAGGGGGGGACCGGCGTTCATCTACGAGCAGTACTTC.

This clone was recorded once. V is TRBV29-1 and J is TRBJ2-2; D not resolved. The CDR3 has 15 residues. The germline gives CDR1 SQVTM, CDR2 ANQGSEA. The V gene lost 4 bases and the J gene lost 0 bases, with 12 bases spanning the gap. CDR3 amino acids: CSVGARTTNTGELFF. DNA of the CDR3: TGCAGCGTTGGGGCCAGAACAACGAACACCGGGGAGCTGTTTTTT.

J is TRBJ2-7 and V is TRBV27; 11 positions match TRBD2. The J segment lost 2 bases and the V segment lost 5 bases, leaving 5 bases of the junction unmatched. Germline values: CDR1 MNHEY, CDR2 SMNVEV (reference sequence). The CDR3 is 15 residues long. In DNA, the CDR3 is TGTGCCAGCAGTCCCATAGCGGGAGGGCCCTACGAGCAGTACTTC. It codes for CASSPIAGGPYEQYF.

This chain links TRBV27 with TRBJ1-6; D call uncertain. Germline lookup yields CDR1 MNHEY and CDR2 SMNVEV (reference sequence). Trimming left V 5 bases short and J 4 bases short, with 12 bases between. This CDR3 spans 15 amino acids. The CDR3 loop reads CASSPAAVYNSPLHF. The CDR3 DNA reads TGTGCCAGCAGTCCTGCGGCGGTTTATAATTCACCCCTCCACTTT.